The 9 T cell receptor beta chains in this list originate from one sample, sequenced in a study of cytomegalovirus exposure and HLA in healthy donors. The PCR ran on 60 Vbeta and 13 Jbeta primers. Measured with immunoSEQ multiplex PCR; TCRdb has only the in-frame clones, and not every one. The data hold roughly 120,000 clones, with around 80% observed a single time. The specimen was PBMCs. All receptors come from a man aged 45-65 years in good health and CMV-seronegative.

This chain links TRBV29-1 with TRBJ1-5; 7 bases map to TRBD1. The V gene end was trimmed by 7 bases and the J gene end by 4 bases; junction bases not matched to a gene: 4. This CDR3 is built from 12 residues. From germline, CDR1 is SQVTM and CDR2 ANQGSEA. The CDR3 sequence: CSARTGNQPQHF. In nucleotides, the CDR3 is TGCAGCGCCCGGACAGGAAATCAGCCCCAGCATTTT. The whole variable domain, remainder taken from reference TRBV29-1 and TRBJ1-5, is SAVISQKPSRDICQRGTSLTIQCQVDSQVTMMFWYRQQPGQSLTLIATANQGSEATYESGFVIDKFPISRPNLTFSTLTVSNMSPEDSSIYLCSARTGNQPQHFGDGTRLSIL.

V gene TRBV6-5 combines with J gene TRBJ2-7; weak D call: TRBD1 (6 bases). The V gene lost 4 bases and the J gene lost 8 bases, with 18 bases spanning the gap. The CDR3 contains 14 residues. The V gene's germline CDR1 is MNHEY and CDR2 SVGAGI. The CDR3 DNA sequence: TGTGCCAGCAGTTCCACAGGGAGCCCCTTAAAGCAGTACTTC. This sequence encodes CASSSTGSPLKQYF.

The chain couples TRBV4-1 to TRBJ2-7; D is possibly TRBD1 (6 bases). The CDR3 contains 17 residues. Trimming pared 3 bases from V and 0 bases from J, leaving 18 bases between. CDR1 is MGHRA and CDR2 is YSYEKL in the germline V gene. The CDR3 DNA reads TGCGCCAGCAGCCAGCTGCTCGACAGGCTTGCCTCCTACGAGCAGTACTTC. Translation gives CASSQLLDRLASYEQYF.

The chain combines TRBV7-2 with TRBJ1-2; 7 bases map to TRBD1. This CDR3 is built from 14 residues. Germline loops: CDR1 SGHTA, CDR2 FQGNSA. V dropped 4 bases and J dropped 4; count of bases not matched to a gene: 6. CDR3 amino acids: CASSSERGLYGYTF. In DNA, the CDR3 is TGTGCCAGCAGCTCTGAGAGGGGGCTCTATGGCTACACCTTC.

This clone has a handful of counts. The rearrangement links TRBV6-1 to TRBJ2-3; no clear D gene. Trimming shortened V by 3 bases and J by 6 bases, and 7 bases separated the two germline ends. This CDR3 spans 12 amino acids. Per germline, CDR1 MNHNS and CDR2 SASEGT. CDR3 sequence (DNA): TGTGCCAGCAGTGATGACTTGGATACGCAGTATTTT. It specifies CASSDDLDTQYF.

This clone was found once. The rearrangement joins TRBV5-6 to TRBJ1-6; D gene unclear. The CDR3 is 14 amino acids. The germline CDR1 and CDR2 sequences are SGHDT and YYEEEE. The V and J ends lost 3 bases and 3 bases respectively, with 7 bases between them. The DNA for the CDR3 is TGTGCCAGCAGCTGGGCAGACTATAATTCACCCCTCCACTTT. This translates into CASSWADYNSPLHF.

This rearrangement joins TRBV7-9 to TRBJ1-2; D possibly corresponds to TRBD1 (6 bases). Germline CDR1 is SEHNR and CDR2 is FQNEAQ (reference sequence). CDR3 length: 15 residues. The V and J ends lost 5 bases and 2 bases respectively, with 15 bases between them. The DNA for the CDR3 is TGTGCCAGCAGCCCACCGCGGCAGGGGAACTATGGCTACACCTTC. This codes for CASSPPRQGNYGYTF.

This chain links TRBV6-1 with TRBJ2-3; 8 bases align to TRBD1. The trim removed 11 bases at V and 0 bases at J, leaving 7 bases unmatched. Germline V gene lookup returns CDR1 MNHNS and CDR2 SASEGT. The CDR3 contains 14 residues. This CDR3 is CASRTGTSTDTQYF. CDR3 nucleotides: TGTGCCTCCCGGACAGGGACTAGCACAGATACGCAGTATTTT.

The chain uses TRBV5-1 and TRBJ1-3; D might be TRBD1 (5 bases). Germline assignment: CDR1 SGHRS and CDR2 YFSETQ. V lost 0 bases and J 0 bases, leaving 7 bases between the germline ends. The CDR3 has 15 residues. The CDR3, as DNA: TGCGCCAGCAGCTTGGAAGGGGTCTCTGGAAACACCATATATTTT. Its translation: CASSLEGVSGNTIYF.